Here is one TCR beta chain with its context. Its antigen is undetermined. Sample treatment: 10-day PBMC culture with coronavirus spike peptide pools or control peptides (ViraFEST assay). This sample is drawn from a study of vaccination and CD4 T cells after COVID-19. Cultured CD4+ T-cell DNA underwent Oncomine TCR Beta short-read sequencing. Each CDR3 protein is one row after TCRdb ran MiXCR on the PCR reads. The repertoire holds around 18,000 distinct CDR3 sequences, with around 35% as singletons. Trimming took 6 bases from V and 3 from J, leaving 9 bases between them. This CDR3 has 12 residues. CDR1 MNHEY and CDR2 SVGEGT come from the germline V gene.

V and J are TRBV6-2 or TRBV6-3 and TRBJ2-7; unclear D gene. Sequencing was performed on CD4+ T cells from blood, cultured in vitro. The sequence came from a human donor who had recovered from COVID-19. The CDR3 DNA reads TGTGCCAGCAGCCGAAATATCTACGAGCAGTACTTC. Amino acids: CASSRNIYEQYF.